The text below deals with one TCR beta chain. Its antigen is not identified. This CDR3 is also generated by other DNA sequences in the sample. Sequencing targeted expressed TCRB transcripts, as all isolated RNA had been reverse transcribed. Sequenced by immunoSEQ multiplex PCR; TCRdb stores in-frame clones only, minus some. The sample includes 500,000 to 800,000 clones, 9.5% to 15% of them seen just once. This sample is drawn from a study of beta chain features in type 1 diabetes. Findings of the study overall: PCR might pick shorter templates more often, in the same way for patients and controls. Shortening that was moderate but significant affected the TCRB CDR3s of Type 1 diabetes patients in all four CD4+ subsets. When VDJ junctions were examined, type 1 diabetes patients showed fewer insertions and more deletions.

The sequencing input was naive CD4+ T cells from blood. The clonotype originates from a man between 25 and 39 years old with type 1 diabetes.

The CDR3 spells CASSLGLASTDTQYF. The CDR3 DNA reads TGTGCCAGCAGCTTAGGACTAGCGAGCACAGATACGCAGTATTTT. This rearrangement joins TRBV5-4 to TRBJ2-3; 9 nucleotides align to TRBD2. Germline CDR1 reads SGHNT; CDR2 reads YYREEE (reference sequence). With V trimmed by 2 bases and J by 0 bases, 1 base remained unmatched. CDR3 length: 15 residues.